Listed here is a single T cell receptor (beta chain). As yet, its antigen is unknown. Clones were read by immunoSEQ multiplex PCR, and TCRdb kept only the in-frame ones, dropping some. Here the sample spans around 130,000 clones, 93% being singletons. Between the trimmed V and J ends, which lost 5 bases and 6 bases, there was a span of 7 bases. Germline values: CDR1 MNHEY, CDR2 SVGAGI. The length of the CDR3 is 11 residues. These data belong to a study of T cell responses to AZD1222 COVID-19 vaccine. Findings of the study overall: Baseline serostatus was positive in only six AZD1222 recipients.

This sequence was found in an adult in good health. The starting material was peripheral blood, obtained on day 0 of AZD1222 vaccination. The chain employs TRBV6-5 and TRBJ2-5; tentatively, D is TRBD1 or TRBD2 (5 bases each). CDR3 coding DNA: TGTGCCAGCAGTCCGGGGCAGACCCAGTACTTC. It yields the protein CASSPGQTQYF.